This TCR beta chain was identified in a study of early T cells in non-severe SARS-CoV-2 infection. One entry per CDR3 protein results from TCRdb running MiXCR on the 5' RACE reads. The sample records 52,000 or so distinct CDR3 sequences, around an eighth being singletons. This clonotype was picked up many times. Germline V CDR1 and CDR2: LNHNV, YYDKDF (reference sequence). Between the trimmed V and J ends, which lost 0 bases and 5 bases, there was a span of 8 bases. The CDR3 is 13 amino acids. Material: whole blood. This receptor was obtained from an adult who was a healthcare worker with PCR-confirmed SARS-CoV-2 infection or an uninfected control (not recorded which). V usage is TRBV15 and J usage is TRBJ2-7; D call uncertain. In DNA form, the CDR3 reads TGTGCCACCAGCAGAGATCCCAGCGACGAGCAGTACTTC. Its protein product is CATSRDPSDEQYF. The whole variable domain, filled in from reference TRBV15 and TRBJ2-7, reads DAMVIQNPRYQVTQFGKPVTLSCSQTLNHNVMYWYQQKSSQAPKLLFHYYDKDFNNEADTPDNFQSRRPNTSFCFLDIRSPGLGDTAMYLCATSRDPSDEQYFGPGTRLTVT.